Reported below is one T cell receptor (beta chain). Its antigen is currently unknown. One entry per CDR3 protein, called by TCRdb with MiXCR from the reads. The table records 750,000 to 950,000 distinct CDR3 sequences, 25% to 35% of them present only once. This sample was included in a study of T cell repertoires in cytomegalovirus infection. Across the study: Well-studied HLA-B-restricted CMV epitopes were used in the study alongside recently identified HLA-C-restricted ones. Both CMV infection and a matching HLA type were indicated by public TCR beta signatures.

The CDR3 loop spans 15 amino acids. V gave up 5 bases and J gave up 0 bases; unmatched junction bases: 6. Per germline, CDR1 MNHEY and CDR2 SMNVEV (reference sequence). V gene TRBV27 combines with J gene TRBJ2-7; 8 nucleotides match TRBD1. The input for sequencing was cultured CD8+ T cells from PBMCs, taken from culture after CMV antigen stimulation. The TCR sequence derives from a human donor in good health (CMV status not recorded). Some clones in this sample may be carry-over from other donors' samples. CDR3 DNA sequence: TGTGCCAGCAGTAAACGAGGACAGGGCTCCTACGAGCAGTACTTC. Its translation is CASSKRGQGSYEQYF.